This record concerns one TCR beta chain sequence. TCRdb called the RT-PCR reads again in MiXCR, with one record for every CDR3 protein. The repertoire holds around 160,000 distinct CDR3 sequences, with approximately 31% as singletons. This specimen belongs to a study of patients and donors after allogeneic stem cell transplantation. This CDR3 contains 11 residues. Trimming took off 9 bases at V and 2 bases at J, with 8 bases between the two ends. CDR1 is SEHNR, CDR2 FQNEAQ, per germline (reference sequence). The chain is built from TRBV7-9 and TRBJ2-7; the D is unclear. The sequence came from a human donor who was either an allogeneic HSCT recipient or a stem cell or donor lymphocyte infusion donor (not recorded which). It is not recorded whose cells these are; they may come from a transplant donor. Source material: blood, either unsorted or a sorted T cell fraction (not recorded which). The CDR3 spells CARSQAYEQYF. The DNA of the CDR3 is TGTGCCAGGTCCCAGGCCTACGAGCAGTACTTC.